This TCR beta chain was profiled in a study of CD8 T cells in Susac syndrome. RNA, at about 0.45 to 1 ug, was reverse transcribed with random hexamers. TCRdb processed the immunoSEQ multiplex PCR reads anew with MiXCR; each CDR3 protein has one entry. The data show 150,000 or so distinct CDR3 sequences, 80% to 95% seen once. While CD8+ and CD4+ T cells were isolated negatively, TEMRA cells were enriched by FACS. This CDR3 region has 16 residues. The V end lost 8 bases, the J end lost 2 bases, and 18 bases lay between the germline ends. The germline V gene has CDR1 MNHEY and CDR2 SVGEGT. This TCR came from a human donor in good health. The sequenced sample consisted of CD4+ T cells from PBMCs. This chain connects TRBV6-2 or TRBV6-3 to TRBJ2-2, with D perhaps TRBD2 (5 bases). CDR3 nucleotide sequence: TGTGCCAGCCGAACATTGATGAGGGCCAACACCGGGGAGCTGTTTTTT. Translating it yields CASRTLMRANTGELFF.